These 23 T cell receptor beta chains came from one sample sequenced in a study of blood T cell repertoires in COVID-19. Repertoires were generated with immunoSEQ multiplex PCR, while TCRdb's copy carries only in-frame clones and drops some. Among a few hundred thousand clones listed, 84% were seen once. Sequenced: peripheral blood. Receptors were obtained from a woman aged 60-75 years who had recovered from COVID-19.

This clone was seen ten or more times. CDR3 DNA sequence: TGTGCCAGCAGGACTCTCGGTAGGCCAGAGACCCAGTACTTC. Translated, it gives CASRTLGRPETQYF. The chain has TRBV11-2 and TRBJ2-5; unclear D gene. This CDR3 has 14 residues. V was pared by 6 bases and J by 4 bases, with 15 bases between. CDR1 and CDR2 (germline): SGHAT, FQNNGV.

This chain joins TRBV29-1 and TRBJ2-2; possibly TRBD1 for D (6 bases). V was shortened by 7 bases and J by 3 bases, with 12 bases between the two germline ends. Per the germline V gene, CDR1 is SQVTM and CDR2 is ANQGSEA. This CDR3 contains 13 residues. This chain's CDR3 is CSAQDSDTGELFF. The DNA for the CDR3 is TGCAGCGCCCAGGACAGCGACACCGGGGAGCTGTTTTTT.

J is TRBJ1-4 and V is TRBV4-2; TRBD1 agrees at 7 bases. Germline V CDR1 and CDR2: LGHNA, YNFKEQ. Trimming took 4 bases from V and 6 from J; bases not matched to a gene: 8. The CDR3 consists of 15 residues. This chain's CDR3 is CASSPPGQKYEKLFF. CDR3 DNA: TGTGCCAGCAGCCCACCGGGACAGAAGTATGAAAAACTGTTTTTT.

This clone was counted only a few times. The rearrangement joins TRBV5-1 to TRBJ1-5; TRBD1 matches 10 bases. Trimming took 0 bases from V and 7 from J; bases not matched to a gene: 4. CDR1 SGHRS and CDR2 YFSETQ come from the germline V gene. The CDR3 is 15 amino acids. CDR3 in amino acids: CASSLGGTGDQPQHF. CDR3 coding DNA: TGCGCCAGCAGCTTGGGGGGGACAGGGGACCAGCCCCAGCATTTT.

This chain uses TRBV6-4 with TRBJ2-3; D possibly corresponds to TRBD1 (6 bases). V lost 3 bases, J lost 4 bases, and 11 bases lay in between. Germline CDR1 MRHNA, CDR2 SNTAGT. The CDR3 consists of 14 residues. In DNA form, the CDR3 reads TGTGCCAGCAGTGAGGGGGCTCGTGCAGATACGCAGTATTTT. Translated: CASSEGARADTQYF.

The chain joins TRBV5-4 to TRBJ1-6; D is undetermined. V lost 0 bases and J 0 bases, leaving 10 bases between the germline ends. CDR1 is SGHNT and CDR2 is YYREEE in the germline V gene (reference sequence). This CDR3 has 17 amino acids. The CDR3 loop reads CASSLGGSSSYNSPLHF. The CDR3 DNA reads TGTGCCAGCAGCTTGGGAGGTTCGAGCTCCTATAATTCACCCCTCCACTTT.

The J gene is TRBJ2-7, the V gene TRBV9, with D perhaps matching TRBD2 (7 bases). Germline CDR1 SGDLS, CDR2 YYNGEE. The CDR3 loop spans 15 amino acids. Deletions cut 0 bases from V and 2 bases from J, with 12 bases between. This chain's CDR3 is CASSVAVGGPYEQYF. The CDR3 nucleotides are TGTGCCAGCAGCGTAGCAGTCGGGGGGCCCTACGAGCAGTACTTC.

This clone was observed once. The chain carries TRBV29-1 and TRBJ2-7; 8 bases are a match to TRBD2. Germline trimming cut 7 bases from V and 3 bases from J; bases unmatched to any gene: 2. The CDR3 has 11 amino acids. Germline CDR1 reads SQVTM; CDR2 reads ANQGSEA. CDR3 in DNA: TGCAGCGCCGGGGGGGGCTACGAGCAGTACTTC. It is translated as CSAGGGYEQYF.

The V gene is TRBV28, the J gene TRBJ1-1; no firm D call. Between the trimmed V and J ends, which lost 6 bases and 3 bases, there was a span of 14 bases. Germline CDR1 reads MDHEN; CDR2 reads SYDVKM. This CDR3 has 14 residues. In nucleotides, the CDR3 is TGTGCCAGCAGCCCGGGAGGGCGGTACACTGAAGCTTTCTTT. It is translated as CASSPGGRYTEAFF.

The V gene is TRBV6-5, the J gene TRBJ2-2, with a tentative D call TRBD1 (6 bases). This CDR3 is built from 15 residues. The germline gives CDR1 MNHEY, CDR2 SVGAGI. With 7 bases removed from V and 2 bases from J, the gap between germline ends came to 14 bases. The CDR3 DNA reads TGTGCCAGCACTTTGCTGGGGGCCAACACCGGGGAGCTGTTTTTT. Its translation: CASTLLGANTGELFF.

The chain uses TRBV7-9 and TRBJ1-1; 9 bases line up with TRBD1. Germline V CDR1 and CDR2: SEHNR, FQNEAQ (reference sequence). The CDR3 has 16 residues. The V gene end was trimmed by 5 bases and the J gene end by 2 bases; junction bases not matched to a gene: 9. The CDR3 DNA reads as TGTGCCAGCAGCCACGGACAGGGGACAATAAACACTGAAGCTTTCTTT. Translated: CASSHGQGTINTEAFF.

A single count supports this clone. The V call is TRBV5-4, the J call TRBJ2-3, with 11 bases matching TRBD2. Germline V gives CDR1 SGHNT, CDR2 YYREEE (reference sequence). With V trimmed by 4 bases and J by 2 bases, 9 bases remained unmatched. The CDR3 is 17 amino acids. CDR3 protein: CASSPGASGGFTDTQYF. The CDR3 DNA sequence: TGTGCCAGCAGCCCAGGGGCTAGCGGGGGGTTCACAGATACGCAGTATTTT. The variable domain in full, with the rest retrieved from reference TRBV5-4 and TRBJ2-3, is ETGVTQSPTHLIKTRGQQVTLRCSSQSGHNTVSWYQQALGQGPQFIFQYYREEENGRGNFPPRFSGLQFPNYSSELNVNALELDDSALYLCASSPGASGGFTDTQYFGPGTRLTVL.

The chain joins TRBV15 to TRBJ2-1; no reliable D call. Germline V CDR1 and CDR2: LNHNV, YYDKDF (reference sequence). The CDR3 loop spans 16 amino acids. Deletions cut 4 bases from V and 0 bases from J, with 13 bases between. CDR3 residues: CATSMDDTYSYNEQFF. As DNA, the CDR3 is TGTGCCACCAGCATGGATGACACCTACTCCTACAATGAGCAGTTCTTC.

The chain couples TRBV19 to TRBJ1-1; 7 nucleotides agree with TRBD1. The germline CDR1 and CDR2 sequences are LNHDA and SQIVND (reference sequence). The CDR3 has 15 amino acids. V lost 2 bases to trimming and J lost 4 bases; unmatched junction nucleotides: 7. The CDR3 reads CASSIRQGLGTEAFF. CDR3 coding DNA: TGTGCCAGTAGTATAAGACAGGGTTTGGGCACTGAAGCTTTCTTT.

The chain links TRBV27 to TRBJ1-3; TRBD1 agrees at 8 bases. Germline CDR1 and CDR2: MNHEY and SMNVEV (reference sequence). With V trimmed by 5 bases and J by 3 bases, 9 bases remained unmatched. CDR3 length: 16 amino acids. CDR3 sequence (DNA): TGTGCCAGCAGTCCCCGGCAGGGGGCTTATGGAAACACCATATATTTT. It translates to CASSPRQGAYGNTIYF.

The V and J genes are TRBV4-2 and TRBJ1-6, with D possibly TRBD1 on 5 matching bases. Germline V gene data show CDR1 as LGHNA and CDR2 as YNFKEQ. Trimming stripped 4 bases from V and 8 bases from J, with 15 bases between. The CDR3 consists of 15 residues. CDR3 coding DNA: TGTGCCAGCAGCCCCAACCGACAGTCCCATTCACCCCTCCACTTT. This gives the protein CASSPNRQSHSPLHF.

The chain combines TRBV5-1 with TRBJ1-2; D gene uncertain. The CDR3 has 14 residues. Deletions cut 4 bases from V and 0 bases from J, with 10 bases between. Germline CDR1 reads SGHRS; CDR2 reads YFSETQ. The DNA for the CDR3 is TGCGCCAGCAGCCCTTTTACAACTAACTATGGCTACACCTTC. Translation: CASSPFTTNYGYTF.

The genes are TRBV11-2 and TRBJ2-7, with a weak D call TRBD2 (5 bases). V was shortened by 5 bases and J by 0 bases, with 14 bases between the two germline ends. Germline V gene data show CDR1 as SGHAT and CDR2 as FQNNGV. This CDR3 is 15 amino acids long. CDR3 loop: CASSARAASSYEQYF. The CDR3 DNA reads TGTGCCAGCAGCGCGCGGGCTGCCAGCTCCTACGAGCAGTACTTC.

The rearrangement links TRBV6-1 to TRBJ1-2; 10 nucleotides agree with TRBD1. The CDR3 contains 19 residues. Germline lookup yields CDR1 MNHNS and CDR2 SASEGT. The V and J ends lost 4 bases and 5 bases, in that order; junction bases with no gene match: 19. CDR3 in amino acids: CASSAWDGTGAFDRYGYTF. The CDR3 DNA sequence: TGTGCCAGCAGTGCCTGGGATGGGACAGGGGCGTTCGATCGATATGGCTACACCTTC.

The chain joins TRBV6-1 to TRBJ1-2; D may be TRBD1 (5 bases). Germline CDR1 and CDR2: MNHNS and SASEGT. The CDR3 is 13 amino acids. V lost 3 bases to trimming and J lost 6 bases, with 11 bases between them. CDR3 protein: CASSEDNWDGYTF. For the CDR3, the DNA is TGTGCCAGCAGTGAGGACAACTGGGATGGCTACACCTTC.

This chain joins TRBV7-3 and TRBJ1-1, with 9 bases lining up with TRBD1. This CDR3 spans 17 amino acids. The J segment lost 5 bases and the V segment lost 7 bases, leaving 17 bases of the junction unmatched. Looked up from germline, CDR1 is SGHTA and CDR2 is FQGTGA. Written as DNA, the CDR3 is TGTGCCAGCATGCAAATAGGGGGGACAGGGTATTTTACTGAAGCTTTCTTT. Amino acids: CASMQIGGTGYFTEAFF.

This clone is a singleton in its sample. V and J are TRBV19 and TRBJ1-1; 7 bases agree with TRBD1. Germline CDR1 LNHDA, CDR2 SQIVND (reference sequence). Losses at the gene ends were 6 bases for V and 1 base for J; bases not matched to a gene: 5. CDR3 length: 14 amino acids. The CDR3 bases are TGTGCCAGTAGAGCGGACAGGACGAACACTGAAGCTTTCTTT. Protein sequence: CASRADRTNTEAFF.

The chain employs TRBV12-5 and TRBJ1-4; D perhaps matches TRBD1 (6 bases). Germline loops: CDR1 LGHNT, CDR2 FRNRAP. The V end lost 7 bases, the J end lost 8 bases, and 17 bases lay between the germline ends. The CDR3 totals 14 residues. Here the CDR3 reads CASAYGGAPEKLFF. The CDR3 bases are TGTGCTAGTGCCTACGGGGGGGCCCCAGAAAAACTGTTTTTT.